A single sample gave rise to the 19 T cell receptor beta chains below, sequenced in a study of control samples from healthy donors and cancer patients. Sequenced by immunoSEQ multiplex PCR; TCRdb stores in-frame clones only, minus some. This sample has approximately 46,000 clones; more than 90% occur once, and the top ten carry 0.7% to 0.85%. Sequenced input: PBMCs. All receptors derive from a man aged 25-40 years with colorectal cancer.

This sequence joins TRBV6-6 and TRBJ1-1; D not certain. Germline V gene data show CDR1 as MNHNY and CDR2 as SVGAGI (reference sequence). The CDR3 spans 16 residues. Between the trimmed V and J ends, which lost 2 bases and 0 bases, there was a span of 13 bases. CDR3 in DNA: TGTGCCAGCAGTTACGGGCAGTTAGGGTTGAACACTGAAGCTTTCTTT. This encodes CASSYGQLGLNTEAFF.

The gene calls are TRBV7-9 and TRBJ1-4; no clear D. The CDR3 contains 15 residues. Between the trimmed V and J ends, which lost 2 bases and 7 bases, there was a span of 14 bases. Germline CDR1 is SEHNR and CDR2 is FQNEAQ (reference sequence). CDR3 residues: CASSLSSLPSEKLFF. For the CDR3, the DNA is TGTGCCAGCAGCTTAAGTAGTCTTCCGAGTGAAAAACTGTTTTTT.

The chain couples TRBV2 to TRBJ2-7, with 8 bases aligning to TRBD2. V lost 8 bases, J lost 4 bases, and 7 bases stayed unmatched. The CDR3 spans 13 residues. In germline, CDR1 is SNHLY, CDR2 FYNNEI. In DNA form, the CDR3 reads TGTGCCAGCGACGGGACTAGTAGGTACGAGCAGTACTTC. Its protein product is CASDGTSRYEQYF.

This chain uses TRBV10-3 with TRBJ1-2, with D perhaps matching TRBD1 (6 bases). From germline, CDR1 is ENHRY and CDR2 SYGVKD. The V gene lost 0 bases and the J gene lost 4 bases, with 15 bases spanning the gap. The CDR3 length is 16 residues. CDR3 amino acids: CAISESDRPSLYGYTF. The CDR3 nucleotides read TGTGCCATCAGTGAGTCCGACAGGCCTTCACTCTATGGCTACACCTTC.

This rearrangement joins TRBV20-1 to TRBJ1-2, with a weak D call TRBD1 (5 bases). Germline V gene sequence: CDR1 DFQATT, CDR2 SNEGSKA (reference sequence). Trimming took 3 bases from V and 2 from J, leaving 16 bases between them. CDR3 length: 15 amino acids. CDR3 protein: CSASGRDPLNYGYTF. The CDR3 coding sequence is TGCAGTGCTAGTGGCAGGGACCCGCTAAACTATGGCTACACCTTC.

The chain is built from TRBV4-3 and TRBJ2-3, with TRBD1 as a possible D gene (5 bases). The CDR3 runs 17 residues. V lost 2 bases to trimming and J lost 0 bases, with 15 bases between them. The germline V gene has CDR1 LGHNA and CDR2 YSLEER. As DNA, the CDR3 is TGCGCCAGCAGCCAAATGCTGACAGTTTCTAGCACAGATACGCAGTATTTT. Amino acids: CASSQMLTVSSTDTQYF.

The chain recombines TRBV9 with TRBJ2-2, with D possibly being TRBD2 (6 bases). The CDR3 is made up of 17 amino acids. Germline CDR1 reads SGDLS; CDR2 reads YYNGEE. The V and J ends lost 0 bases and 3 bases respectively, with 15 bases between them. The CDR3 region has the DNA TGTGCCAGCAGCGTAGAAGATGGCGGGGCGTACACCGGGGAGCTGTTTTTT. Translation gives CASSVEDGGAYTGELFF.

This chain connects TRBV12-3 or TRBV12-4 to TRBJ2-5, with 8 bases aligning to TRBD1. This CDR3 is built from 13 residues. With V trimmed by 4 bases and J by 6 bases, 4 bases remained unmatched. The CDR3 is CASSSRDRQTQYF. The CDR3 nucleotides read TGTGCCAGCAGTTCCAGGGACAGGCAGACCCAGTACTTC.

This clone was counted a single time. The rearrangement uses TRBV7-9 and TRBJ1-3; D unclear. Between the trimmed V and J ends, which lost 6 bases and 4 bases, there was a span of 16 bases. The V gene's germline CDR1 is SEHNR and CDR2 FQNEAQ (reference sequence). The CDR3 is 15 residues long. The CDR3 coding sequence is TGTGCCAGCAGGCCCGGACCTCAAAAGGGAAACACCATATATTTT. This translates into CASRPGPQKGNTIYF.

The rearrangement joins TRBV4-3 to TRBJ2-3; no reliable D call. V was cut by 0 bases and J by 2 bases, with 15 bases left in between. The CDR3 loop spans 17 amino acids. CDR1 is LGHNA and CDR2 is YSLEER in the germline V gene. The DNA for the CDR3 is TGCGCCAGCAGCCAAGATGTGATAGTAGGCGACACAGATACGCAGTATTTT. The encoded protein is CASSQDVIVGDTDTQYF.

The chain employs TRBV15 and TRBJ2-3; D call uncertain. Germline CDR1 LNHNV, CDR2 YYDKDF (reference sequence). This CDR3 has 15 amino acids. Trimming left V 0 bases short and J 2 bases short, with 9 bases between. The CDR3 sequence is CATSREYRNTDTQYF. CDR3 DNA sequence: TGTGCCACCAGCAGAGAGTACAGAAACACAGATACGCAGTATTTT. Full variable domain (rest looked up from reference TRBV15 and TRBJ2-3): DAMVIQNPRYQVTQFGKPVTLSCSQTLNHNVMYWYQQKSSQAPKLLFHYYDKDFNNEADTPDNFQSRRPNTSFCFLDIRSPGLGDTAMYLCATSREYRNTDTQYFGPGTRLTVL.

V is TRBV19 and J is TRBJ1-1; D is undetermined. The V end was cut by 10 bases, the J end by 2 bases, with 20 bases between. Germline loops: CDR1 LNHDA, CDR2 SQIVND (reference sequence). This CDR3 region has 15 residues. CDR3: CATGQAVSINTEAFF. CDR3 nucleotide sequence: TGTGCCACCGGGCAGGCAGTATCGATAAACACTGAAGCTTTCTTT. The full variable domain, completed using reference TRBV19 and TRBJ1-1, is DGGITQSPKYLFRKEGQNVTLSCEQNLNHDAMYWYRQDPGQGLRLIYYSQIVNDFQKGDIAEGYSVSREKKESFPLTVTSAQKNPTAFYLCATGQAVSINTEAFFGQGTRLTVV.

The chain joins TRBV9 to TRBJ2-3; maybe TRBD2 (5 bases). Trimming removed 0 bases from V and 1 base from J, with 9 bases in between. Germline V gene data show CDR1 as SGDLS and CDR2 as YYNGEE. The CDR3 spans 15 residues. CDR3 nucleotides: TGTGCCAGCAGCGTAGTGCTGCGGGGCACAGATACGCAGTATTTT. Translating it yields CASSVVLRGTDTQYF.

The chain joins TRBV27 to TRBJ2-1; D tentatively fits TRBD1 or TRBD2 (5 bases each). V shed 6 bases and J shed 7 bases, with 16 bases lying between them. Germline values: CDR1 MNHEY, CDR2 SMNVEV (reference sequence). The CDR3 extends over 14 amino acids. This CDR3 is CASRDRDALNEQFF. CDR3 DNA: TGTGCCAGCAGGGACCGGGACGCCCTTAATGAGCAGTTCTTC.

The rearrangement links TRBV6-5 to TRBJ1-4; possible D gene TRBD1, 6 bases. This CDR3 contains 14 residues. CDR1 is MNHEY, CDR2 SVGAGI, per germline. Trimming removed 5 bases from V and 8 bases from J, with 15 bases in between. The DNA of the CDR3 is TGTGCCAGCAGTAGGGGGGGTTCGGGAGAAAAACTGTTTTTT. It encodes CASSRGGSGEKLFF.

The rearrangement joins TRBV29-1 to TRBJ2-3; D is perhaps TRBD1 (6 bases). V was trimmed by 4 bases and J by 4 bases, leaving 9 bases between them. There are 12 residues in the CDR3. Germline V lookup: CDR1 SQVTM, CDR2 ANQGSEA. The CDR3 region is CSVGAGADTQYF. The DNA of the CDR3 is TGCAGCGTTGGGGCAGGGGCAGATACGCAGTATTTT.

This chain connects TRBV6-5 to TRBJ1-6, with TRBD1 matching 7 bases. The germline V gene encodes CDR1 MNHEY and CDR2 SVGAGI. This CDR3 spans 13 amino acids. V lost 6 bases to trimming and J lost 8 bases; unmatched junction nucleotides: 4. In DNA, the CDR3 is TGTGCCAGCAGCCCCGACAGGGATTCACCCCTCCACTTT. Residues: CASSPDRDSPLHF.

In the case of this clone: This specimen includes other DNA sequences encoding the same CDR3. The chain carries TRBV18 and TRBJ1-1; a weak D match, TRBD1 (5 bases). Trimming shortened V by 2 bases and J by 5 bases, and 15 bases separated the two germline ends. This CDR3 spans 15 amino acids. Germline CDR1 and CDR2: KGHSH and LQKENI. The CDR3 loop is CASSPGTGGNTEAFF. In DNA form, the CDR3 reads TGTGCCAGCTCACCAGGGACGGGAGGTAATACTGAAGCTTTCTTT.

The V call is TRBV6-4, the J call TRBJ2-3; D unresolved. The germline CDR1 and CDR2 sequences are MRHNA and SNTAGT. The V and J ends lost 5 bases and 2 bases respectively, with 14 bases between them. The CDR3 sequence is 15 residues long. CDR3: CASSLRQANTDTQYF. CDR3 nucleotide sequence: TGTGCCAGCAGTCTGAGGCAGGCCAACACAGATACGCAGTATTTT.